These T cell receptor beta chains were read from a single sample in a study of control samples from healthy donors and cancer patients. TCRdb's copy holds only in-frame clones and misses some; the assay was immunoSEQ multiplex PCR. This sample has 170,000 or so clones, with 91% found just once. Sequencing was performed on blood. These receptors all come from a woman between 40 and 55 years old in good health. CDR3s include the opening cysteine and the closing phenylalanine or tryptophan. The D gene is left open where the match is weak. Only some rows state a clone size, as once, few, many or a class for expanded clones.

j_call v_call d_call clone_size cdr3_nt cdr3_aa
TRBJ1-1 TRBV18 . once TGTGCCAGCTCAAATCAGGTGCTAGAAGCTTTCTTT CASSNQVLEAFF
TRBJ1-4 TRBV29-1 . . TGCAGCGTCCGGACGCCCAATGAAAAACTGTTTTTT CSVRTPNEKLFF
TRBJ2-7 TRBV5-1 . once TGCGCCAGCAGCTTGTCAGGCCCTACTTCCTACGAGCAGTACTTC CASSLSGPTSYEQYF
TRBJ1-1 TRBV6-2/TRBV6-3 . . TGTGCCAGCAGTTATGGGCGGAGCACTGAAGCTTTCTTT CASSYGRSTEAFF
TRBJ2-5 TRBV2 TRBD1 once TGTGCCAGCCTTCGCGGGACAGGGGGGGTAGAGACCCAGTACTTC CASLRGTGGVETQYF
TRBJ1-1 TRBV5-6 TRBD1 . TGTGCCAGCAGCTTCGGACAGGGAACTGAAGCTTTCTTT CASSFGQGTEAFF
TRBJ1-3 TRBV9 . . TGTGCCAGCAGCTCAGACAGGCGAACTGGAAACACCATATATTTT CASSSDRRTGNTIYF
TRBJ1-4 TRBV5-1 . once TGCGCCAGCAGCTTGGCGCCGTTCAATGAAAAACTGTTTTTT CASSLAPFNEKLFF
TRBJ2-3 TRBV6-2/TRBV6-3 TRBD1 . TGTGCCAGCAGCCCACAGGGGGAGGACACAGATACGCAGTATTTT CASSPQGEDTDTQYF
TRBJ1-6 TRBV7-9 TRBD1 . TGTGCCAGCAGCTTCTCGGACAGGGGGCGGTCACCCCTCCACTTT CASSFSDRGRSPLHF
TRBJ1-2 TRBV3-1/TRBV3-2 TRBD1 . TGTGCCAGCAGCCAAGACCTTATCATGACAGGGGGCCACTCTAACTATGGCTACACCTTC CASSQDLIMTGGHSNYGYTF
TRBJ2-5 TRBV5-1 . . TGCGCCAGCTCCCTGCGTGGGGCCCCCGAGACCCAGTACTTC CASSLRGAPETQYF
TRBJ2-7 TRBV5-1 TRBD1 . TGCGCCAGCAGCTTAGGGACAGGGGGGCGGTACGAGCAGTACTTC CASSLGTGGRYEQYF
TRBJ1-4 TRBV7-2 . . TGTGCCAGCAGCCCGCACCGGGGGGCAACTAATGAAAAACTGTTTTTT CASSPHRGATNEKLFF
TRBJ2-3 TRBV30 TRBD2 . TGTGCCCGACAACGACTAGCGGGGCCAGATACGCAGTATTTT CARQRLAGPDTQYF
TRBJ2-1 TRBV9 . . TGTGCCAGCAGCATAACCCCCTACAATGAGCAGTTCTTC CASSITPYNEQFF
TRBJ2-1 TRBV19 TRBD2 . TGTGCCAGTAGTCTTAGCGGGGGGGCCGGTGAGCAGTTCTTC CASSLSGGAGEQFF
TRBJ2-7 TRBV5-6 TRBD2 . TGTGCCAGCAGCCGGGGGGCGGGGGGGCCCCACGAGCAGTACTTC CASSRGAGGPHEQYF
TRBJ1-6 TRBV2 . . TGTGCCAGCAGTGATCACCCGGGGAATAATTCACCCCTCCACTTT CASSDHPGNNSPLHF
TRBJ1-1 TRBV28 . . TGTGCCAGCAGATATTGGGACCGTTCACTAATGAACACTGAAGCTTTCTTT CASRYWDRSLMNTEAFF
TRBJ2-1 TRBV3-1/TRBV3-2 . once TGTGCCAGCAACCCGAGCGGGTACAATGAGCAGTTCTTC CASNPSGYNEQFF
TRBJ2-1 TRBV2 . . TGTGCCAGCAGTGTGACCTCCCCCGAAGGGCAGTTCTTC CASSVTSPEGQFF
TRBJ1-3 TRBV30 . . TGTGCCTGGCGCCGGTGGGGGTGGGACACCATATATTTT CAWRRWGWDTIYF
TRBJ2-7 TRBV11-2 . . TGTGCCAGCAGCTTAGGTTGGGCTTACGAGCAGTACTTC CASSLGWAYEQYF
TRBJ2-2 TRBV29-1 TRBD2 . TGCAGCGTTCATAGCGGGGGGGCTTTATCCGGGGAGCTGTTTTTT CSVHSGGALSGELFF
TRBJ2-7 TRBV2 . . TGTGCCAGCAGTGGGGGGGCGAGGGGAGGCGAGCAGTACTTC CASSGGARGGEQYF
TRBJ2-7 TRBV5-6 . . TGTGCCAGCAGCTTTCAGGGAACAGGAGCCTACGAGCAGTACTTC CASSFQGTGAYEQYF
TRBJ2-7 TRBV29-1 . . TGCAGCGTTGAAGATTTTAGGCAGACTTACGAGCAGTACTTC CSVEDFRQTYEQYF
TRBJ1-2 TRBV5-1 TRBD1 . TGCGCCAGCGGAGAACAGGGACAGGGCGGCGGCTACACCTTC CASGEQGQGGGYTF
TRBJ2-2 TRBV3-1/TRBV3-2 TRBD2 . TGTGCCAGCAACCTCGGGGGGGCCGGGGAGCTGTTTTTT CASNLGGAGELFF
TRBJ2-3 TRBV6-5 TRBD2 . TGTGCCAGCAGTTACTCGGAGCGGGGGGCCACAGATACGCAGTATTTT CASSYSERGATDTQYF
TRBJ2-1 TRBV20-1 TRBD2 . TGCAGTGCTAGTGTAGGGACTAGCAGGAATGAGCAGTTCTTC CSASVGTSRNEQFF
TRBJ1-5 TRBV11-2 . . TGTGCCAGCAGCTTAAGGGAAGGGCCCCAGCATTTT CASSLREGPQHF
TRBJ1-6 TRBV7-9 . . TGTGCCAGCAGCTTAGGGGGGGGGTGGTCACCCCTCCACTTT CASSLGGGWSPLHF
TRBJ2-3 TRBV12-5 TRBD2 . TGTGCTAGTGGTTTGGTGTTGCGGGGGGGCGCAGATACGCAGTATTTT CASGLVLRGGADTQYF
TRBJ1-1 TRBV11-2 . . TGTGCCAGCAGCTTAGCCCGGGGCTTGATGGCTGAAGCTTTCTTT CASSLARGLMAEAFF
TRBJ1-1 TRBV7-7 . . TGTGCCAGCAGCCCCATGGGGGGAGGCACTGAAGCTTTCTTT CASSPMGGGTEAFF
TRBJ2-1 TRBV6-1 TRBD2 . TGTGCCAGCAGTGAAAAGCGGGGGGCCACCGGAGAGCAGTTCTTC CASSEKRGATGEQFF
TRBJ2-1 TRBV5-6 TRBD2 . TGTGCCAGCAGCGAGGAGAGCGGGGGGCACTACAATGAGCAGTTCTTC CASSEESGGHYNEQFF
TRBJ1-5 TRBV24-1 . . TGTGCCACCAGTGACAGGGGTGACGGTCAGCCCCAGCATTTT CATSDRGDGQPQHF
TRBJ2-3 TRBV28 . . TGTGCCAGCAGTCCTCGATGGGTGAGCACAGATACGCAGTATTTT CASSPRWVSTDTQYF
TRBJ2-7 TRBV10-1 TRBD1 . TGCGCCAGCAGCGAAGCCGGGACAGGGGACTACGAGCAGTACTTC CASSEAGTGDYEQYF
TRBJ2-1 TRBV3-1/TRBV3-2 TRBD2 . TGTGCCAGCAGCCTAAAGCCTAGCGGGGGCTACAATGAGCAGTTCTTC CASSLKPSGGYNEQFF
TRBJ2-1 TRBV16 TRBD2 . TGTGCCAGCAGCCAACAGCGGGGGGGCAATGAGCAGTTCTTC CASSQQRGGNEQFF
TRBJ2-6 TRBV5-1 TRBD1 . TGCGCCAGCAGCAGATCAGGGGGTACCGACTCTGGGGCCAACGTCCTGACTTTC CASSRSGGTDSGANVLTF
TRBJ2-7 TRBV23-1 TRBD2 . TGCGCCAGCAGTCAATCGCGGGGGGGGTACGAGCAGTACTTC CASSQSRGGYEQYF
TRBJ2-5 TRBV9 . . TGTGCCAGCAGCGTAGAGAGACTCCAAAGACGTAAAGAGACCCAGTACTTC CASSVERLQRRKETQYF
TRBJ1-1 TRBV7-9 . . TGTGCCAGCAGCCAGAACACTGAAGCTTTCTTT CASSQNTEAFF
TRBJ1-5 TRBV6-5 . . TGTGCCAGCGCGGAGGGGTATAGCAATCAGCCCCAGCATTTT CASAEGYSNQPQHF
TRBJ2-7 TRBV4-1 TRBD1 few TGCGCCAGCAGCCTCCGACCCGGGACAGGACCTTACGAGCAGTACTTC CASSLRPGTGPYEQYF
TRBJ2-7 TRBV10-3 . few TGTGCCATCAGTGAGTCGAGGTTGGGGAAAGGGGAGCAGTACTTC CAISESRLGKGEQYF
TRBJ1-6 TRBV18 . . TGTGCCAGCTCACTTTCCTCCTATAATTCACCCCTCCACTTT CASSLSSYNSPLHF
TRBJ2-7 TRBV7-8 TRBD1 . TGTGCCAGCAGCTTACCATGGACAGGGGAGAGGAACGAGCAGTACTTC CASSLPWTGERNEQYF
TRBJ2-2 TRBV24-1 TRBD2 . TGTGCCACCAGTGACCTCAGCGGGGGGGCGCCCGGGGAGCTGTTTTTT CATSDLSGGAPGELFF
TRBJ2-7 TRBV3-1/TRBV3-2 . . TGTGCCAGCAGCCCGTGGGACGGGACCTACGAGCAGTACTTC CASSPWDGTYEQYF